The rows below give T cell receptor beta chains drawn from one sample of a study of blood T cell repertoires in COVID-19. Repertoires were generated with immunoSEQ multiplex PCR, while TCRdb's copy carries only in-frame clones and drops some. This table holds a few hundred thousand clones, approximately 86% found once. Material for sequencing was PBMCs or T cells enriched from blood (not recorded which). All receptors derive from a woman aged 40 to 49 with acute COVID-19. Each CDR3 is given with its conserved first and last residue. A D gene is named only where the DNA matches it firmly. For some rows the clone size is stated as once, few or many, or as a class when expanded; others skip it.

d_gene	v_gene	j_gene	abundance	CDR3aa	CDR3nt
TRBD2	TRBV6-4	TRBJ2-2	few	CASSDGRDTGELFF	TGTGCCAGCAGTGACGGGAGGGACACCGGGGAGCTGTTTTTT
TRBD2	TRBV5-1	TRBJ2-1	.	CASSILAGRGNEQFF	TGCGCCAGCAGCATACTAGCGGGAAGGGGCAATGAGCAGTTCTTC
.	TRBV18	TRBJ2-3	.	CASSEGGGDTQYF	TGTGCCAGCTCCGAGGGAGGTGGAGATACGCAGTATTTT
TRBD2	TRBV28	TRBJ2-2	.	CASSSGTSGRGGELFF	TGTGCCAGCAGCTCCGGGACTAGCGGGAGGGGCGGGGAGCTGTTTTTT
TRBD1	TRBV9	TRBJ2-1	.	CASSVATGGQHNEQFF	TGTGCCAGCAGCGTAGCTACAGGGGGACAGCACAATGAGCAGTTCTTC
.	TRBV15	TRBJ1-5	.	CATSRDEPSQPQHF	TGTGCCACCAGCAGAGATGAGCCGAGTCAGCCCCAGCATTTT
.	TRBV6-5	TRBJ2-4	.	CASSVDNRAKNIQYF	TGTGCCAGCAGCGTAGATAATCGAGCCAAAAACATTCAGTACTTC
TRBD2	TRBV4-1	TRBJ2-7	.	CASSQALAAGNYEQYF	TGCGCCAGCAGCCAGGCCCTAGCGGCGGGGAATTACGAGCAGTACTTC
.	TRBV7-9	TRBJ2-7	few	CASSLAPPRNEQYF	TGTGCCAGCAGCTTAGCTCCCCCCAGGAACGAGCAGTACTTC
TRBD1	TRBV27	TRBJ1-5	.	CASSRGAYQPQHF	TGTGCCAGCAGCAGGGGGGCCTATCAGCCCCAGCATTTT
TRBD1	TRBV2	TRBJ2-1	.	CASSSRRTGVNEQFF	TGTGCCAGCAGTTCCCGCCGGACAGGGGTGAATGAGCAGTTCTTC
.	TRBV29-1	TRBJ2-1	.	CSVPEPGYNEQFF	TGCAGCGTCCCTGAGCCCGGTTACAATGAGCAGTTCTTC
TRBD1	TRBV19	TRBJ2-3	.	CASTATGSTDTQYF	TGTGCCAGTACCGCGACAGGGAGCACAGATACGCAGTATTTT
.	TRBV7-9	TRBJ2-1	.	CASSLANHRNEQFF	TGTGCCAGCAGCTTAGCGAACCACCGGAATGAGCAGTTCTTC
TRBD2	TRBV28	TRBJ2-3	few	CASSLWYGSGRARTDTQYF	TGTGCCAGCAGTTTATGGTATGGGAGCGGGAGGGCCCGGACAGATACGCAGTATTTT
.	TRBV6-2/TRBV6-3	TRBJ2-5	.	CASSYSARYQETQYF	TGTGCCAGCAGTTACTCTGCCAGGTACCAAGAGACCCAGTACTTC
TRBD2	TRBV5-1	TRBJ2-1	.	CASGTSVDYNEQFF	TGCGCCAGCGGGACTAGCGTGGACTACAATGAGCAGTTCTTC
.	TRBV28	TRBJ1-5	few	CASSLKTAGQPQHF	TGTGCCAGCAGTCTGAAAACCGCGGGTCAGCCCCAGCATTTT
TRBD1	TRBV7-9	TRBJ2-5	once	CASSLALGQGKETQYF	TGTGCCAGCAGCTTAGCGCTCGGACAGGGGAAAGAGACCCAGTACTTC
.	TRBV4-1	TRBJ1-6	many	CASSQDQDGRFSYNSPLHF	TGCGCCAGCAGCCAAGATCAGGACGGGAGATTCTCCTATAATTCACCCCTCCACTTT
.	TRBV6-5	TRBJ1-2	.	CASILRGKIRGYTF	TGTGCCAGCATCCTTAGAGGGAAGATTAGAGGCTACACCTTC
.	TRBV18	TRBJ2-1	once	CASSPLPPQSGEQFF	TGTGCCAGCTCACCCCTGCCTCCCCAGTCAGGAGAGCAGTTCTTC
.	TRBV6-6	TRBJ2-2	.	CASSPRAGEGNTGELFF	TGTGCCAGCAGTCCCCGGGCAGGGGAAGGGAACACCGGGGAGCTGTTTTTT
TRBD2	TRBV5-1	TRBJ2-7	.	CASSLGSSGGAYEQYF	TGCGCCAGCAGCTTGGGGTCTAGCGGAGGGGCCTACGAGCAGTACTTC
.	TRBV7-2	TRBJ1-3	.	CASSAWTVGNTIYF	TGTGCCAGCAGCGCCTGGACAGTTGGAAACACCATATATTTT
.	TRBV9	TRBJ2-5	.	CASSAIPGRGGKETQYF	TGTGCCAGCAGCGCCATACCGGGGAGGGGGGGAAAAGAGACCCAGTACTTC
TRBD2	TRBV28	TRBJ2-6	.	CASRTSGRASGANVLTF	TGTGCCAGCAGGACTAGCGGGAGGGCCTCTGGGGCCAACGTCCTGACTTTC
TRBD1	TRBV30	TRBJ1-2	many	CAWKGQGRGYTF	TGTGCCTGGAAGGGACAGGGACGGGGCTACACCTTC
.	TRBV27	TRBJ2-2	.	CASSSETNTGELFF	TGTGCCAGCAGTTCCGAGACGAACACCGGGGAGCTGTTTTTT
.	TRBV30	TRBJ2-1	.	CAWTGEAHNEQFF	TGTGCCTGGACGGGGGAAGCCCACAATGAGCAGTTCTTC
.	TRBV3-1/TRBV3-2	TRBJ1-2	.	CASSHGEKDGYTF	TGTGCCAGCAGCCACGGGGAGAAGGACGGCTACACCTTC
.	TRBV11-3	TRBJ2-5	.	CASNLGLGETQYF	TGTGCCAGCAACCTCGGACTTGGCGAGACCCAGTACTTC
.	TRBV2	TRBJ1-2	.	CASAADRKGF	TGTGCCAGCGCCGCAGATCGAAAGGGGTTC
.	TRBV7-9	TRBJ1-3	.	CASSSTVSGNTIYF	TGTGCCAGCAGCTCGACAGTCTCTGGAAACACCATATATTTT
.	TRBV24-1	TRBJ2-3	.	CATGAEGALNTQYF	TGTGCCACCGGAGCGGAGGGAGCTTTAAATACGCAGTATTTT
TRBD1	TRBV13	TRBJ2-1	.	CASTPGGTGAYNEQFF	TGTGCCAGCACCCCGGGGGGGACAGGGGCTTACAATGAGCAGTTCTTC
.	TRBV28	TRBJ1-1	.	CASSPSTGLAFF	TGTGCCAGCAGTCCATCCACAGGTTTAGCTTTCTTT
.	TRBV10-3	TRBJ2-2	.	CAISERDTGELFF	TGTGCCATCAGTGAGCGGGACACCGGGGAGCTGTTTTTT
TRBD1	TRBV15	TRBJ2-5	few	CATSRDRTGQETQYF	TGTGCCACCAGCAGAGATCGGACAGGTCAAGAGACCCAGTACTTC
.	TRBV11-2	TRBJ1-3	.	CASSLYTGNTIYF	TGTGCCAGCAGCCTTTACACTGGAAACACCATATATTTT